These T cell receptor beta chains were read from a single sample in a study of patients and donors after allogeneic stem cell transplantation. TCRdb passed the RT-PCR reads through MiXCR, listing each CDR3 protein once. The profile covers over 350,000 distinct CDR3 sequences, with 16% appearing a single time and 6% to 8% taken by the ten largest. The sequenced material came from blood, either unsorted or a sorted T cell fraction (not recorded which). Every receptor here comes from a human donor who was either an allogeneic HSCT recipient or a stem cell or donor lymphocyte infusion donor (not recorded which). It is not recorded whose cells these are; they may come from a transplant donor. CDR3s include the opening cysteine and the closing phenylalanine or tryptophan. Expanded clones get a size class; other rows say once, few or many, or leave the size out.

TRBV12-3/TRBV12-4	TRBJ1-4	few	CASSLRGGAVEKLFF
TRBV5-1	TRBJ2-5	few	CASSLSITPETQYF
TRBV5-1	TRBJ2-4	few	CASSLGGAASVKNIQYF
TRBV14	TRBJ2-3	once	CASSQARSTDTQYF
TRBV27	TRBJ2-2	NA	CASSGSTTGELFF
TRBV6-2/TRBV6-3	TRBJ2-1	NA	CASSYSTAYNEQFF
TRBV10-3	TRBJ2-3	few	CATLGPSRGDTQYF
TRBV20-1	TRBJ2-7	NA	CSVGTPLTYEQYF
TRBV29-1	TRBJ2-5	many	CSVVCSQETQYF
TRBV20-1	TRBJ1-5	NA	CSARDPLYSNQPQHF
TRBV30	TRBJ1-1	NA	CAWSVLAGTEAFF
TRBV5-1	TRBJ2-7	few	CASSLASGRPYEQYF
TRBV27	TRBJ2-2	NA	CASSSFSSGSGTGELFF
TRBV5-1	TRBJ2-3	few	CASSLETVITDTQYF
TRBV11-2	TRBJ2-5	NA	CASRAGGRNQETQYF
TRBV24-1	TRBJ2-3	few	CATSDLRGRTDTQYF
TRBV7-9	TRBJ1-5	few	CASSFPGGQPQHF
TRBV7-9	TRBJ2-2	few	CASSLLAGGIWAGELFF
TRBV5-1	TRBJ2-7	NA	CASSSGKVPYEQYF
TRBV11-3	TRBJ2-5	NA	CASSPPAEQETQYF
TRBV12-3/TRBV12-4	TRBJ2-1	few	CASSLRPPGSSYNEQFF
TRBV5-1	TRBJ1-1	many	CASSSGREAFF
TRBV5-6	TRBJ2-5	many	CASSFGGGETQYF
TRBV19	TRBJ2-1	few	CASSITPPRAYNEQFF
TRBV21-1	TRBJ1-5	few	CASNLRDSKNQPQHF
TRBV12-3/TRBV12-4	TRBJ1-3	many	CASSLAPGQNIPF
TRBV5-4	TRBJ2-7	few	CASSLFQGYEQYF
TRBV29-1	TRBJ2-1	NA	CSAAERGEPHNEQFF
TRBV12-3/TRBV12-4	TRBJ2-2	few	CASKLGAPGTGELFF
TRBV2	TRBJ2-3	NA	CASSDDPSTGDSTDTQYF
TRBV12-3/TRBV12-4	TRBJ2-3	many	CASSFALAGLDTQYF
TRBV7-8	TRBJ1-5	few	CASSLAPIRYSNQPQHF
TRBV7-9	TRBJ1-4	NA	CASTPSRKLFF
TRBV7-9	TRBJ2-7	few	CASRPIEAGGLDDEQYF
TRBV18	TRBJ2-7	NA	CASSPQLPRASEQYF
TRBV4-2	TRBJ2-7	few	CASSTTQEYEQYF
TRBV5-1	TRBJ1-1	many	CASSFGGDTEAFF
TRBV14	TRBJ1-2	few	CASSQEYVVSGNGYTF
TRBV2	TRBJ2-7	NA	CASLLAGGPTYEQYF
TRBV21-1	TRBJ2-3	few	CASSKAPDTSTDTQYF
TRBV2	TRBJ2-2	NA	CASLGRGRDTGELFF
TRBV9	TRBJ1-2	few	CASSSSRHLENYGYTF
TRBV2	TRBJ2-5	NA	CASSERREETQYF
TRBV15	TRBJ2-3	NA	CATSRGWLAASTDTQYF
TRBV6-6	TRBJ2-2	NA	CASSYLTGGELFF